This TCR beta chain comes out of a study of cytomegalovirus exposure and HLA in healthy donors. Study results and caveats: Reportedly, cytomegalovirus status was diagnosed with high sensitivity and specificity.

The CDR3 covers 16 residues. Germline CDR1 is MNHEY and CDR2 is SVGAGI. Trimming removed 4 bases from V and 6 bases from J; junction bases left unmatched: 8. The sample holds a few counts of this clone. What it recognizes is unknown. PCR primers comprised 60 Vbeta and 13 Jbeta primers. As originally analysed: In a later analysis, the count reached approximately 80 million unique TCR beta chains, with 10 million to 14 million shared. Here immunoSEQ multiplex PCR was the method, and the copy in TCRdb shows in-frame clones only, minus some. The DNA was the basis for D and trimming; V, J and clone size are from that table. The sample has 150,000 to 200,000 clones; just over 75% are singletons. Nominally healthy donors were sampled, though unrecorded immune exposures were likely.

The TCR sequence derives from a woman in her twenties or thirties in good health and CMV-seropositive. The rearrangement joins TRBV6-5 to TRBJ1-5, with 11 bases aligning to TRBD1. Sequenced input: PBMCs. CDR3 sequence (DNA): TGTGCCAGCAGTTCCGCCGGGACAGGGGGTGCTCAGCCCCAGCATTTT. Translated: CASSSAGTGGAQPQHF.